These 18 T cell receptor beta chains came from one sample sequenced in a study of T-cell reconstitution after alpha-beta-depleted transplantation in children. The library targeted TCRbeta and was prepared with unique molecular identifiers. TCRdb reprocessed the PCR reads via MiXCR and lists one record per CDR3 protein. This table has 250,000 to 300,000 distinct CDR3 sequences, about a tenth appearing once. The input for sequencing was PBMCs from the stem cell graft donor, taken from the stem cell graft. All receptors derive from a human donor who donated a stem cell graft to a child with SCID.

The J gene is TRBJ2-6, the V gene TRBV6-5; unclear D gene. The germline V gene encodes CDR1 MNHEY and CDR2 SVGAGI. The CDR3 is made up of 15 amino acids. V shed 2 bases and J shed 0 bases, with 5 bases lying between them. The CDR3 here is CASSYGDSGANVLTF. For the CDR3, the DNA is TGTGCCAGCAGTTACGGTGACTCTGGGGCCAACGTCCTGACTTTC.

This clonotype was observed a few times. This chain links TRBV29-1 with TRBJ1-1, with unresolved D. V was pared by 6 bases and J by 6 bases, with 8 bases between. Germline V gene sequence: CDR1 SQVTM, CDR2 ANQGSEA. This CDR3 contains 10 residues. This chain's CDR3 is CSVSRAEAFF. CDR3 DNA: TGCAGCGTCTCCCGTGCTGAAGCTTTCTTT.

The chain employs TRBV6-5 and TRBJ2-7, with D unresolved. The ends were cut back, 3 bases at V and 7 bases at J, with 16 bases in the middle. Germline V gene sequence: CDR1 MNHEY, CDR2 SVGAGI. The CDR3 is 14 amino acids. CDR3 protein: CASSYNPANTEQYF. The CDR3 DNA is TGTGCCAGCAGTTATAACCCAGCTAATACTGAGCAGTACTTC.

This clonotype was seen only a few times. The gene calls are TRBV25-1 and TRBJ1-2, with a weak D call TRBD1 (6 bases). Germline V gene sequence: CDR1 MGHDK, CDR2 SYGVNS. This CDR3 region has 11 residues. The CDR3 sequence: CPPRGCYGYTF. The CDR3 DNA reads as TGTCCCCCCAGGGGCTGTTATGGCTACACCTTC.

This clonotype was seen many times. This rearrangement joins TRBV20-1 to TRBJ2-2, with 11 bases identical to TRBD2. The CDR3 covers 17 residues. Trimming cost V 0 bases and J 0 bases; bases outside gene matches: 3. Germline lookup yields CDR1 DFQATT and CDR2 SNEGSKA (reference sequence). CDR3 sequence (DNA): TGCAGTGCTAGAGAGCCGACTAGCGGGACGAACACCGGGGAGCTGTTTTTT. This gives the protein CSAREPTSGTNTGELFF.

This clonotype was found many times. The chain couples TRBV25-1 to TRBJ1-5; 7 positions agree with TRBD1. Germline V lookup: CDR1 MGHDK, CDR2 SYGVNS. J lost 3 bases, V lost 5 bases, and 10 bases had no gene match. CDR3 length: 16 amino acids. CDR3 protein: CASSPRDRGPNQPQHF. CDR3 bases: TGTGCCAGCAGTCCTCGGGATAGGGGGCCCAATCAGCCCCAGCATTTT.

The chain is built from TRBV6-1 and TRBJ2-7; D might be TRBD2 (6 bases). Between the trimmed V and J ends, which lost 4 bases and 1 base, there was a span of 11 bases. The CDR3 totals 14 residues. The V gene's germline CDR1 is MNHNS and CDR2 SASEGT. CDR3 residues: CASSAGVGSYEQYF. Here the CDR3 DNA reads TGTGCCAGCAGTGCGGGGGTTGGTTCCTACGAGCAGTACTTC.

V is TRBV20-1 and J is TRBJ2-5, with 11 bases aligning to TRBD2. The CDR3 length is 15 residues. V lost 5 bases, J lost 1 base, and 6 bases stayed unmatched. Germline V gene data show CDR1 as DFQATT and CDR2 as SNEGSKA (reference sequence). The CDR3 region has the DNA TGCAGTGCTGCCTCTAGCGGGGGGACCCAAGAGACCCAGTACTTC. Translation gives CSAASSGGTQETQYF.

This clonotype was seen at least ten times. The chain recombines TRBV4-1 with TRBJ2-2; D is ambiguous. CDR3 size: 15 residues. Germline V gene lookup returns CDR1 MGHRA and CDR2 YSYEKL. Trimming removed 4 bases at V and 1 base at J, with 10 bases between. As DNA, the CDR3 is TGCGCCAGCAGCCGCCCCACTATGAACACCGGGGAGCTGTTTTTT. The encoded protein is CASSRPTMNTGELFF.

This clonotype was seen a handful of times. The CDR3 loop reads CSARGGVSTDTQYF. The CDR3 DNA reads as TGCAGTGCTAGAGGCGGGGTCAGCACAGATACGCAGTATTTT. This sequence joins TRBV20-1 and TRBJ2-3; a possible D gene is TRBD2 (6 bases). Per the germline V gene, CDR1 is DFQATT and CDR2 is SNEGSKA (reference sequence). The V gene lost 1 base and the J gene lost 0 bases, with 8 bases spanning the gap. The CDR3 sequence is 14 residues long.

This clonotype was found a few times. V is TRBV12-3 or TRBV12-4 and J is TRBJ1-2; 10 nucleotides line up with TRBD1. This CDR3 comprises 16 residues. V lost 3 bases and J lost 4; bases outside the gene matches: 8. CDR3 protein: CASSLERQGASYGYTF. CDR3 nucleotide sequence: TGTGCCAGCAGTTTGGAACGACAGGGGGCAAGCTATGGCTACACCTTC.

This chain joins TRBV5-1 and TRBJ2-1; 12 nucleotides agree with TRBD2. The trim removed 0 bases at V and 3 bases at J, leaving 10 bases unmatched. This CDR3 region has 19 residues. Germline CDR1 SGHRS, CDR2 YFSETQ. This CDR3 is CASSLVSSGGARVYNEQFF. Written as DNA, the CDR3 is TGCGCCAGCAGCTTGGTATCTAGCGGGGGGGCCAGGGTCTACAATGAGCAGTTCTTC.

The chain uses TRBV7-2 and TRBJ2-2; D is perhaps TRBD1 (5 bases). CDR3 length: 14 residues. CDR1 is SGHTA and CDR2 is FQGNSA in the germline V gene. V was pared by 2 bases and J by 10 bases, with 14 bases between. This chain's CDR3 is CASSLSVGREELFF. In nucleotides, the CDR3 is TGTGCCAGCAGCTTATCCGTGGGCAGGGAGGAGCTGTTTTTT.

This clonotype has at least ten counts. This chain connects TRBV15 to TRBJ2-2; D remains ambiguous. With 3 bases removed from V and 4 bases from J, the gap between germline ends came to 12 bases. The CDR3 is 15 amino acids. Germline CDR1 is LNHNV and CDR2 is YYDKDF (reference sequence). The CDR3 sequence is CATSRDLTSTGELFF. The DNA for the CDR3 is TGTGCCACCAGCAGGGACCTGACGAGCACCGGGGAGCTGTTTTTT. The variable domain in full, with the rest retrieved from reference TRBV15 and TRBJ2-2, is DAMVIQNPRYQVTQFGKPVTLSCSQTLNHNVMYWYQQKSSQAPKLLFHYYDKDFNNEADTPDNFQSRRPNTSFCFLDIRSPGLGDTAMYLCATSRDLTSTGELFFGEGSRLTVL.

A few counts support this clonotype. The chain recombines TRBV6-5 with TRBJ2-7; TRBD1 aligns across 7 bases. Germline values: CDR1 MNHEY, CDR2 SVGAGI. J was trimmed by 3 bases and V by 0 bases; bases with no gene match: 2. The CDR3 has 14 residues. CDR3 amino acids: CASSYSSGGYEQYF. For the CDR3, the DNA is TGTGCCAGCAGTTACTCGTCAGGGGGCTACGAGCAGTACTTC.

The chain recombines TRBV29-1 with TRBJ2-5; D may be TRBD1 or TRBD2 (5 bases each). The germline V gene has CDR1 SQVTM and CDR2 ANQGSEA. The V end was cut by 6 bases, the J end by 6 bases, with 14 bases between. The CDR3 has 12 residues. The CDR3 DNA reads as TGCAGCGTCGCCGGGACCGTAAAGACCCAGTACTTC. Translation: CSVAGTVKTQYF.

The V call is TRBV29-1, the J call TRBJ1-1; D gene uncertain. CDR1 and CDR2 from the germline V gene are SQVTM and ANQGSEA. CDR3 length: 13 residues. With 4 bases removed from V and 0 bases from J, the gap between germline ends came to 9 bases. For the CDR3, the DNA is TGCAGCGTTGCGAGTATCATGAACACTGAAGCTTTCTTT. It translates to CSVASIMNTEAFF.

This clonotype has just a few counts. The V and J genes are TRBV11-2 and TRBJ2-7; a weak D match, TRBD1 (6 bases). Germline V CDR1 and CDR2: SGHAT, FQNNGV. CDR3 length: 15 amino acids. V was pared by 5 bases and J by 7 bases, with 21 bases between. The DNA of the CDR3 is TGTGCCAGCAGCCTGGGGGACACCTCGGTTAGGGAGCAGTACTTC. Translated: CASSLGDTSVREQYF. Full variable domain (missing parts from reference TRBV11-2 and TRBJ2-7): EAGVAQSPRYKIIEKRQSVAFWCNPISGHATLYWYQQILGQGPKLLIQFQNNGVVDDSQLPKDRFSAERLKGVDSTLKIQPAKLEDSAVYLCASSLGDTSVREQYFGPGTRLTVT.